The clone carrying this T cell receptor beta chain was recorded once. As yet, its antigen is unknown. Trimming removed 7 bases at V and 0 bases at J, with 10 bases between. CDR3 length: 14 amino acids. Germline CDR1 is MNHEY and CDR2 is SVGEGT. The data belong to a study of T cells after yellow fever vaccination. Broader study findings: The appearance of a small share of clonotypes in both CD4 and CD8 compartments was observed. Post-booster reappearance was seen for most primary-vaccination clones (96% CD4, about 90% CD8). FACS-sorted repertoires might harbor abundant contaminating clonotypes from the bulk population.

TCR cDNA, made by 5'RACE template switching, carried an added universal primer site and UMIs. TCRdb fed the 5' RACE reads into MiXCR, producing one record per CDR3 protein. The sample contains hundreds of thousands of distinct CDR3 sequences, roughly a sixth of which appear only once. The chain recombines TRBV6-2 or TRBV6-3 with TRBJ2-1, with D tentatively TRBD1 (5 bases). This material consisted of PBMCs, taken before the yellow fever booster vaccination. The source is a man between 18 and 35 years old who received the YFV17D yellow fever vaccine. The CDR3 protein is CASMGRASYNEQFF. CDR3 in DNA: TGTGCCAGCATGGGCAGGGCCTCCTACAATGAGCAGTTCTTC.